This T cell receptor beta chain was sequenced during a study of T cell responses to AZD1222 COVID-19 vaccine. Across the study: Analyses pooled second doses at about 4 or about 12 weeks. Study results and caveats: Regions 160-218 and 743-854 dominated among vaccine-associated CD4 TCRs spanning spike. Within unmutated variant regions lay the reported targets of nearly half of spike-specific TCRs. Sampled repertoires all dated from after the peak T cell response.

Turning to this clone: No antigen is known for it.

The data were produced by immunoSEQ multiplex PCR, yet TCRdb's version contains in-frame clones alone and is incomplete. The sample carries more than 95,000 clones, more than 75% recorded once. V lost 1 base and J lost 2, with 11 bases in between. The CDR3 sequence is 15 residues long. CDR1 MDHEN and CDR2 SYDVKM come from the germline V gene. The sequence was collected from an adult in good health. The sequencing here drew on peripheral blood, taken on day 0 of AZD1222 vaccination. The chain employs TRBV28 and TRBJ2-5; the D is unclear. CDR3 nucleotides: TGTGCCAGCAGTTTATTTGGCGGCCTGCAAGAGACCCAGTACTTC. Translating gives CASSLFGGLQETQYF.